This TCR beta chain comes out of a study of shared clonotypes between healthy human individuals. Overall study context: Per-donor plates numbered three CD4 naive, three CD4 memory, two CD8 naive and one CD8 memory. Study-wide results and caveats: Sampling covered blood only; tissue repertoires likely differ.

Donors were healthy HIV-negative adults without recent acute infections or vaccinations. About this clone: The antigen is unknown.

Evenly divided among several immunoSEQ plates was the genomic DNA of each subset. Some clones are missing from TCRdb's copy, which holds only in-frame ones; the method was immunoSEQ multiplex PCR. Of around 2.5 million clones listed, roughly 93% were seen once; the top ten hold approximately 0.36%. V was pared by 0 bases and J by 3 bases, with 18 bases of the junction left unmatched. The germline V gene has CDR1 LNHNV and CDR2 YYDKDF (reference sequence). This CDR3 region has 21 residues. The origin of this receptor is a young man in good health. Some clones in this sample may be carry-over from other donors' samples. The sequenced material came from naive CD4+ T cells from PBMCs. Subset: CD45RA+ positively selected. The chain uses TRBV15 and TRBJ2-3, with TRBD2 matching 10 bases. CDR3 sequence (DNA): TGTGCCACCAGCAGAGAAGGTTCTAGCGGGAGAGAACATTCGCGGACAGATACGCAGTATTTT. This codes for CATSREGSSGREHSRTDTQYF.